The T cell receptor (beta chain) under discussion was sequenced for a study of control samples from healthy donors and cancer patients. There are 15 residues in the CDR3. V lost 8 bases and J lost 6; bases outside the gene matches: 12. Germline V gene data show CDR1 as MNHEY and CDR2 as SVGAGI. Here immunoSEQ multiplex PCR was the method, and the copy in TCRdb shows in-frame clones only, minus some. The sample includes tens of thousands of clones, over 90% of them seen just once. Material for sequencing was PBMCs. V is TRBV6-5 and J is TRBJ2-7, with 11 positions matching TRBD1. The sequence came from a woman between 50 and 59 years old with head and neck cancer. CDR3 in DNA: TGTGCCAGCCGGACAGGGGGCGCGTCTCCTCTCGAGCAGTACTTC. The encoded protein is CASRTGGASPLEQYF.